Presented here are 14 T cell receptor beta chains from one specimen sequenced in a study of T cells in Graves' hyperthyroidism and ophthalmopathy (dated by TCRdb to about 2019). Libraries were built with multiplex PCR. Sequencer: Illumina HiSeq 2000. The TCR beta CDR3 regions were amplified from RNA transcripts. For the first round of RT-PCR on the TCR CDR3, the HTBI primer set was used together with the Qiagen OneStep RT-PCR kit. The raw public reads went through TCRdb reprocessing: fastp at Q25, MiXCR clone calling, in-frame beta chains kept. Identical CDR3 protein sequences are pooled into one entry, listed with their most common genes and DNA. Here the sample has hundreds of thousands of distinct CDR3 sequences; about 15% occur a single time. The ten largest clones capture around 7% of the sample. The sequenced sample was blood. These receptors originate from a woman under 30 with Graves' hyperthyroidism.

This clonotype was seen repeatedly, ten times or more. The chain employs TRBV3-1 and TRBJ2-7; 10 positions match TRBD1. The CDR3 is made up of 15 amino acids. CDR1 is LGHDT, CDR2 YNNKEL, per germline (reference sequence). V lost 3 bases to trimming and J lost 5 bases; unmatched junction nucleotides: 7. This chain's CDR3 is CASSHGTGVTHEQYF. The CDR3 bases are TGTGCCAGCAGCCACGGGACAGGGGTTACCCACGAGCAGTACTTC.

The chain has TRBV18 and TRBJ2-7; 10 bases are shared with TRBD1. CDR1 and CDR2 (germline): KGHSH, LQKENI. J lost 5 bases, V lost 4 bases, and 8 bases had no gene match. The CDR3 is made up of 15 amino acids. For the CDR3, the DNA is TGTGCCAGCTCACGCGACAGGGGGCGCAGGGACGAGCAGTACTTC. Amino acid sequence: CASSRDRGRRDEQYF.

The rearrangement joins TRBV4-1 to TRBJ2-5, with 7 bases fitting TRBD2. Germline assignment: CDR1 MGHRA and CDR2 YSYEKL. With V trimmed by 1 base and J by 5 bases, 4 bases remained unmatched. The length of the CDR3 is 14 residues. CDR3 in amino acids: CASSQATSWETQYF. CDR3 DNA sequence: TGCGCCAGCAGCCAAGCGACTAGCTGGGAGACCCAGTACTTC.

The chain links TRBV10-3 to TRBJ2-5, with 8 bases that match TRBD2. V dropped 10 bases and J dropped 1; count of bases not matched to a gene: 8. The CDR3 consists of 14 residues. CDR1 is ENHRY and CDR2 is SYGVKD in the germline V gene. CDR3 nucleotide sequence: TGTGCCACCTCGTCCCTAGCGGGCCAAGAGACCCAGTACTTC. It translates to CATSSLAGQETQYF.

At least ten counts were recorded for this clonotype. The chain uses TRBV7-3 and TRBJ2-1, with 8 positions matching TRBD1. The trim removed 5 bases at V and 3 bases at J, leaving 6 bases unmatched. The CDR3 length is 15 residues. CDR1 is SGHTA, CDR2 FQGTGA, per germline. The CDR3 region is CASSLGQGSYNEQFF. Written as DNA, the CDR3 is TGTGCCAGCAGCCTCGGACAGGGCAGCTACAATGAGCAGTTCTTC.

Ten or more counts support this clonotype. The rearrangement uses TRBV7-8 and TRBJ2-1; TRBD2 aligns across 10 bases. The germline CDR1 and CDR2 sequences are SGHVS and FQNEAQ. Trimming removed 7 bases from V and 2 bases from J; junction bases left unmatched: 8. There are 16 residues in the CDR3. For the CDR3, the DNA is TGTGCCAGCAATCATCTAGCGGGAGTGACCTACAATGAGCAGTTCTTC. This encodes CASNHLAGVTYNEQFF.

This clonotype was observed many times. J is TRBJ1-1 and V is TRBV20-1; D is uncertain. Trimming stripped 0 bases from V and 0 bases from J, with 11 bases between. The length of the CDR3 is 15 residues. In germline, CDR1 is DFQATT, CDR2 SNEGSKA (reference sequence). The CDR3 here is CSARDLYQMNTEAFF. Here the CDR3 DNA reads TGCAGTGCTAGAGATCTATATCAGATGAACACTGAAGCTTTCTTT.

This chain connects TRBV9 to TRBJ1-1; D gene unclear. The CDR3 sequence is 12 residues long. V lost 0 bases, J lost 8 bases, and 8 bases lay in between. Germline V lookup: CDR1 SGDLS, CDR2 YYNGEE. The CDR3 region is CASSVEVGEAFF. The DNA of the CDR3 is TGTGCCAGCAGCGTAGAAGTGGGAGAAGCTTTCTTT.

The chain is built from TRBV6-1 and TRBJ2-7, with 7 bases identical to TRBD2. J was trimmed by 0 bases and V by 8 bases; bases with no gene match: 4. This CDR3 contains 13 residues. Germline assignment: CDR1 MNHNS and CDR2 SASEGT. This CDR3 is CASGRARSYEQYF. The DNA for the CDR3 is TGTGCCAGCGGGAGGGCCCGCTCCTACGAGCAGTACTTC.

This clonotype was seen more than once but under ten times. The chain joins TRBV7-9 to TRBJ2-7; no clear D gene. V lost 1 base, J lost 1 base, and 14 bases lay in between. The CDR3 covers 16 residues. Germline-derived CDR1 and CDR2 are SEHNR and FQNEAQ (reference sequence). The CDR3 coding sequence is TGTGCCAGCAGCTTAGTTGGCCCGAGACTTTCCTACGAGCAGTACTTC. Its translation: CASSLVGPRLSYEQYF.

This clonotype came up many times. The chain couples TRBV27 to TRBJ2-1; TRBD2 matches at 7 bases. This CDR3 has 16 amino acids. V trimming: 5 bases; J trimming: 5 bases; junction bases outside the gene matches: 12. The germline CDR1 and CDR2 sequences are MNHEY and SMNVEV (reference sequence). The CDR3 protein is CASSTYWEGPDNEQFF. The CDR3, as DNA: TGTGCCAGCAGTACGTATTGGGAGGGCCCCGACAATGAGCAGTTCTTC.

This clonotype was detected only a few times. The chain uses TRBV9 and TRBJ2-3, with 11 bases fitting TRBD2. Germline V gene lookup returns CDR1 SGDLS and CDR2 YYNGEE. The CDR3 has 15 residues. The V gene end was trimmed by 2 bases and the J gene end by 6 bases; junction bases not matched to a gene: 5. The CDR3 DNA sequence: TGTGCCAGCAGCGTTAGCGGGGGGGCCGGGGATACGCAGTATTTT. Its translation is CASSVSGGAGDTQYF.

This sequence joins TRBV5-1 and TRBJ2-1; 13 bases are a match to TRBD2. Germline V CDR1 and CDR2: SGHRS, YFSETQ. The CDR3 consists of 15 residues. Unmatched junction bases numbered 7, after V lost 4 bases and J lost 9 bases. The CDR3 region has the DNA TGCGCCAGCAGCCGAGGGACTAGCGGGAATAGTGAGCAGTTCTTC. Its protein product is CASSRGTSGNSEQFF.

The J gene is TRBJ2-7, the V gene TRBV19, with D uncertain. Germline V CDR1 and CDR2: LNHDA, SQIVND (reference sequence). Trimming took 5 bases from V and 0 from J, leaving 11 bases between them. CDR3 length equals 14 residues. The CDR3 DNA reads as TGTGCCAGTAGTCCCCAGCTCCCCTCCTACGAGCAGTACTTC. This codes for CASSPQLPSYEQYF.